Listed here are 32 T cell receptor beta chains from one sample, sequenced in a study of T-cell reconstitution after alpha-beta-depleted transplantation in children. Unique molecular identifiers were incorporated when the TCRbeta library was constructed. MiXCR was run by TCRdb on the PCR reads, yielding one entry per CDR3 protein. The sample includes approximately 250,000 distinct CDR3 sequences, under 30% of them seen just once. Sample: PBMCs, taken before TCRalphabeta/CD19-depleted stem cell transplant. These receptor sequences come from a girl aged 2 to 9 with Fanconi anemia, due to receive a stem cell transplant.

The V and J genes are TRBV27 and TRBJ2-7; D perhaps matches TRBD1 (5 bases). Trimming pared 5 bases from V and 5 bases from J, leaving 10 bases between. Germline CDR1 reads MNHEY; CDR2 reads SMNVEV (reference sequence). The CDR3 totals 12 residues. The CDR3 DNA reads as TGTGCCAGCAGTCATCAGGGAAACGAGCAGTACTTC. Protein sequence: CASSHQGNEQYF.

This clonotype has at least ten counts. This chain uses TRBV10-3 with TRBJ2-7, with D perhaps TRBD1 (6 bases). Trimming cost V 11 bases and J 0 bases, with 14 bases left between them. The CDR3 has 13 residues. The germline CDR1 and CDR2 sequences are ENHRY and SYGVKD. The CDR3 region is CAVGTPDSYEQYF. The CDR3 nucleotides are TGTGCCGTCGGGACACCAGACTCCTACGAGCAGTACTTC.

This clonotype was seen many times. CDR3 loop: CASSLRQGLTYEQYF. CDR3 nucleotides: TGTGCCAGCAGTTTAAGACAAGGTCTCACCTACGAGCAGTACTTC. This sequence joins TRBV12-3 or TRBV12-4 and TRBJ2-7; the D is unclear. The germline V and J ends were trimmed by 2 bases and 2 bases, with 13 bases remaining between them. The CDR3 sequence is 15 residues long.

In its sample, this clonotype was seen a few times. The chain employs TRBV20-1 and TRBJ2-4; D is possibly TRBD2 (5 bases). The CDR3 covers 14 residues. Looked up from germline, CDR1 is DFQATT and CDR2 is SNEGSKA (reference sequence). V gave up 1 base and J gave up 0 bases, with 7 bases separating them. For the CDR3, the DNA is TGCAGTGCTAGAGGAGGGCTAGCCAAAAACATTCAGTACTTC. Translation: CSARGGLAKNIQYF.

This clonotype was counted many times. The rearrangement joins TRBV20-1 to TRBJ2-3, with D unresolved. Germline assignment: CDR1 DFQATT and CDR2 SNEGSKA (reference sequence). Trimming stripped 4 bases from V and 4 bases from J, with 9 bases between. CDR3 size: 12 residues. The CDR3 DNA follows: TGCAGTGCTAAACCGCAAGCAGATACGCAGTATTTT. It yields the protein CSAKPQADTQYF.

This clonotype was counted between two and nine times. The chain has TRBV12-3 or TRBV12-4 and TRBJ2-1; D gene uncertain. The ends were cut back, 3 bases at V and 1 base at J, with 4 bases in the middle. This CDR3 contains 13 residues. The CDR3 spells CASSFLSYNEQFF. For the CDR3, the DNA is TGTGCCAGCAGTTTTCTTTCCTACAATGAGCAGTTCTTC.

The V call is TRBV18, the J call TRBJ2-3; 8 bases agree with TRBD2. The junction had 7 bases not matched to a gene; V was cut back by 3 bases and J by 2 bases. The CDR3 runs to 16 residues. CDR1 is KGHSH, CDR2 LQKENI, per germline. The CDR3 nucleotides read TGTGCCAGCTCACCCTTGGCGGGGGGTAACACAGATACGCAGTATTTT. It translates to CASSPLAGGNTDTQYF.

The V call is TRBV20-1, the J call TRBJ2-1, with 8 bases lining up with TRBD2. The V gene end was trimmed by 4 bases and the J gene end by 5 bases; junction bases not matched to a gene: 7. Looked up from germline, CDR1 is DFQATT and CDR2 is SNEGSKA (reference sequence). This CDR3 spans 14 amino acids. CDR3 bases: TGCAGTGCTAAATTGCCTAGCGGGCACAATGAGCAGTTCTTC. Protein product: CSAKLPSGHNEQFF.

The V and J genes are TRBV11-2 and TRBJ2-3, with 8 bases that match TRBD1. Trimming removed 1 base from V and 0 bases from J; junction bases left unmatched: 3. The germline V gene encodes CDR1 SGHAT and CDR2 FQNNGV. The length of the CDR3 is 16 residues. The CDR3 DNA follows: TGTGCCAGCAGCTTAGGCAGGGGGCAGAGCACAGATACGCAGTATTTT. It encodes CASSLGRGQSTDTQYF.

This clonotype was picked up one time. CDR3 in amino acids: CASSADREANEKLFF. Written as DNA, the CDR3 is TGTGCCAGCAGTGCGGACAGGGAGGCTAATGAAAAACTGTTTTTT. The chain uses TRBV28 and TRBJ1-4; 8 positions agree with TRBD1. This CDR3 spans 15 amino acids. V gave up 5 bases and J gave up 3 bases; unmatched junction bases: 5. Germline V lookup: CDR1 MDHEN, CDR2 SYDVKM.

CDR3 DNA sequence: TGCAGTGCTAGAGAGACTCCGGGACTAGCATATGAGACCCAGTACTTC. It yields the protein CSARETPGLAYETQYF. The chain carries TRBV20-1 and TRBJ2-5; 9 bases map to TRBD2. After removal of 0 bases from V and 5 bases from J, the junction contained 10 bases not matched to a gene. The germline V gene encodes CDR1 DFQATT and CDR2 SNEGSKA (reference sequence). The CDR3 consists of 16 residues.

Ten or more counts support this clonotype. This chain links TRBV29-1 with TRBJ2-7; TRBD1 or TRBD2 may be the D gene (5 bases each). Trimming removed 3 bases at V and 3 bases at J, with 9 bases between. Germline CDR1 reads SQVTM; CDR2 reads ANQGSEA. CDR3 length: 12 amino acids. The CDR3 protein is CSVETGGYEQYF. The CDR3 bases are TGCAGCGTTGAGACTGGGGGCTACGAGCAGTACTTC.

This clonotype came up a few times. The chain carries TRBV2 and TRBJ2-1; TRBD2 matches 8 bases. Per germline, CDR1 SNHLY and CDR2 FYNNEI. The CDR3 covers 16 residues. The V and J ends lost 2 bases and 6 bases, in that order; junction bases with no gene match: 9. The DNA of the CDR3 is TGTGCCAGCAGTGAACAGGGACTAGTTCAGACCAATGAGCAGTTCTTC. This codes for CASSEQGLVQTNEQFF. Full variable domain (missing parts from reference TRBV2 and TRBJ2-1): EPEVTQTPSHQVTQMGQEVILRCVPISNHLYFYWYRQILGQKVEFLVSFYNNEISEKSEIFDDQFSVERPDGSNFTLKIRSTKLEDSAMYFCASSEQGLVQTNEQFFGPGTRLTVL.

CDR3: CASSASGTVNEKLFF. The CDR3 coding sequence is TGTGCCAGCAGTGCCAGCGGGACAGTTAATGAAAAACTGTTTTTT. The gene calls are TRBV25-1 and TRBJ1-4; 7 bases align to TRBD1. Trimming took 4 bases from V and 4 from J; bases not matched to a gene: 6. CDR3 length: 15 amino acids. CDR1 is MGHDK, CDR2 SYGVNS, per germline.

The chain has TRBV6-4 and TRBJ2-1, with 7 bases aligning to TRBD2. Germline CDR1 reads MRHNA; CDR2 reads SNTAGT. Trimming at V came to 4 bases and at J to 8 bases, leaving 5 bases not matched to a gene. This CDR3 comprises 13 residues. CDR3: CASSGERGDEQFF. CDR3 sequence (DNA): TGTGCCAGCAGTGGGGAGCGGGGTGATGAGCAGTTCTTC.

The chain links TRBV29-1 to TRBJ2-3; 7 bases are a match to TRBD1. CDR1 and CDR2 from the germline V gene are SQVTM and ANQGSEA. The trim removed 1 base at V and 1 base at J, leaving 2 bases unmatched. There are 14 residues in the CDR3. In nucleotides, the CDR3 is TGCAGCGTTGAAGTTGACAGGGGCACAGATACGCAGTATTTT. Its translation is CSVEVDRGTDTQYF.

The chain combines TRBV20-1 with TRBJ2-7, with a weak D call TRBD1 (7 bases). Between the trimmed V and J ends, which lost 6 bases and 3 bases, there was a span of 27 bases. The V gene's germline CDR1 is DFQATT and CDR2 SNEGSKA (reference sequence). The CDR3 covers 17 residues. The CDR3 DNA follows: TGCAGTGCGTCGACAGGGTTTCGACTCAGCGGGCACTACGAGCAGTACTTC. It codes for CSASTGFRLSGHYEQYF.

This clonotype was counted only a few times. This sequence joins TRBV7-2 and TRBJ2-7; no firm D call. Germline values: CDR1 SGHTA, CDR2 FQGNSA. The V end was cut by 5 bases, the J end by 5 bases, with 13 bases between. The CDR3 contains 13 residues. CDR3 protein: CASSRAWANEQYF. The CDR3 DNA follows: TGTGCCAGCAGCCGGGCCTGGGCCAACGAGCAGTACTTC.

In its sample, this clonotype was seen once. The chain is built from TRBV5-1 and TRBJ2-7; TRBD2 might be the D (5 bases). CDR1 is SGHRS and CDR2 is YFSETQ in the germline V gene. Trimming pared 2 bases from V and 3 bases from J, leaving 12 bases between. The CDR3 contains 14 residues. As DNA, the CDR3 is TGCGCCAGCAGCTTTGATCCCAGCGGCTACGAGCAGTACTTC. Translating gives CASSFDPSGYEQYF.

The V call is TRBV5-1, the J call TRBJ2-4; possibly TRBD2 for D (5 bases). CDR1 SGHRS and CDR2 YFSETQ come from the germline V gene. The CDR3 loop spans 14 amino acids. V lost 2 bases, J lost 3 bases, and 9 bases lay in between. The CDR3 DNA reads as TGCGCCAGCAGCTTCGGACTCGACAAAAACATTCAGTACTTC. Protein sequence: CASSFGLDKNIQYF.

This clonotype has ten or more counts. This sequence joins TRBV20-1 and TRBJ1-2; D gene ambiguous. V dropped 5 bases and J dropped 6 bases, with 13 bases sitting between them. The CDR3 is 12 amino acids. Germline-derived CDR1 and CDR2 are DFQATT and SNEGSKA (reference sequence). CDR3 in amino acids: CSAHGEVHGYTF. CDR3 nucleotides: TGCAGTGCTCACGGGGAGGTACATGGCTACACCTTC.

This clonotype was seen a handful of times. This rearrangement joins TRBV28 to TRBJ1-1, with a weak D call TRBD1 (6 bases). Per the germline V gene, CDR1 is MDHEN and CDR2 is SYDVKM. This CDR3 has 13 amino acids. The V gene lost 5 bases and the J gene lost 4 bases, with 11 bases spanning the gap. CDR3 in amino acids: CASSGTLGTEAFF. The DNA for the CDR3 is TGTGCCAGCAGTGGGACACTGGGCACTGAAGCTTTCTTT.

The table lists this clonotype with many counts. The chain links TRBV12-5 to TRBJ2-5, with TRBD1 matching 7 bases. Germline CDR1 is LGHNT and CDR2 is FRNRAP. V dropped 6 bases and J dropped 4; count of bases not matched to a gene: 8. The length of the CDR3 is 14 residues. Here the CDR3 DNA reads TGTGCTAGTGGAGAAGGGGACAGCTCAGAGACCCAGTACTTC. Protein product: CASGEGDSSETQYF.

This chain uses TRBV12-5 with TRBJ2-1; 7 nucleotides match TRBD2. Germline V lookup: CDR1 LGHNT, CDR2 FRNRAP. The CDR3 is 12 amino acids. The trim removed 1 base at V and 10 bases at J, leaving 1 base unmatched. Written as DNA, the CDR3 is TGTGCTAGTGGTTTGGAGACTAGCGAGCAGTTCTTC. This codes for CASGLETSEQFF. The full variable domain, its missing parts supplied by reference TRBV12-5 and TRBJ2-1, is DARVTQTPRHKVTEMGQEVTMRCQPILGHNTVFWYRQTMMQGLELLAYFRNRAPLDDSGMPKDRFSAEMPDATLATLKIQPSEPRDSAVYFCASGLETSEQFFGPGTRLTVL.

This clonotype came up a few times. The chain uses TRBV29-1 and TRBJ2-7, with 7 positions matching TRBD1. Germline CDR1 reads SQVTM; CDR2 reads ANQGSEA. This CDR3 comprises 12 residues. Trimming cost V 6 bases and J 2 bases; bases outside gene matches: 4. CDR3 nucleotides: TGCAGCGTCCGGACAGGAACCTACGAGCAGTACTTC. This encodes CSVRTGTYEQYF.

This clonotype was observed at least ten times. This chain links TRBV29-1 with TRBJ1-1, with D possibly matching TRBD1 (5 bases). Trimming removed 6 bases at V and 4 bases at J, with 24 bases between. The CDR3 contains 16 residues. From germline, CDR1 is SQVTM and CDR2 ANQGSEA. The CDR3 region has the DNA TGCAGCGTGTTACCGTGGGCGCGACTGGGGCTCACTGAAGCTTTCTTT. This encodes CSVLPWARLGLTEAFF.

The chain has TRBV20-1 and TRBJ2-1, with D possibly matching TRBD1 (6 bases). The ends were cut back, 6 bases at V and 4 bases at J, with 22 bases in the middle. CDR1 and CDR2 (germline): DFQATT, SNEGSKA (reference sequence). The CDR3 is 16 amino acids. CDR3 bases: TGCAGTGCCAACGAGGGGGACCTGACTAAATACAATGAGCAGTTCTTC. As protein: CSANEGDLTKYNEQFF.

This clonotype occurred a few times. This CDR3 is CASSPHWGYTDTQYF. The CDR3 nucleotides read TGTGCCAGCAGCCCACATTGGGGTTACACAGATACGCAGTATTTT. V gene TRBV11-2 combines with J gene TRBJ2-3; D unclear. V lost 5 bases and J 2 bases, leaving 14 bases between the germline ends. Germline V gene data show CDR1 as SGHAT and CDR2 as FQNNGV. The CDR3 length is 15 residues.

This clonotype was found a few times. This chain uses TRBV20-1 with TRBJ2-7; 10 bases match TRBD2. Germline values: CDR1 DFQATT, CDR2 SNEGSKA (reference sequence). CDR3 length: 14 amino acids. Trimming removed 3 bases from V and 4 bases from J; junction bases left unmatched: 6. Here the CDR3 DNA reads TGCAGTGCTAGCCCCGGACTAGCGGCTTACGAGCAGTACTTC. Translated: CSASPGLAAYEQYF.

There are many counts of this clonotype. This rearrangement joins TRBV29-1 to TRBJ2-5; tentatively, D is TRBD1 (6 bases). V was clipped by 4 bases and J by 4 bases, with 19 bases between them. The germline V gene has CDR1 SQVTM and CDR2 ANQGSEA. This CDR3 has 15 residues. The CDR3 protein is CSVAETGKQAETQYF. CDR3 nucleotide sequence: TGCAGCGTTGCCGAGACAGGCAAGCAAGCAGAGACCCAGTACTTC.

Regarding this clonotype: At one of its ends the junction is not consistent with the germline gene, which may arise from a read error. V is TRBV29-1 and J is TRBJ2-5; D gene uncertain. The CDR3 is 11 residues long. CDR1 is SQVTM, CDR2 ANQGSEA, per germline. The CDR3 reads CSVVGEETQCF. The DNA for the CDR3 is TGCAGCGTTGTTGGAGAAGAGACCCAGTGCTTC.

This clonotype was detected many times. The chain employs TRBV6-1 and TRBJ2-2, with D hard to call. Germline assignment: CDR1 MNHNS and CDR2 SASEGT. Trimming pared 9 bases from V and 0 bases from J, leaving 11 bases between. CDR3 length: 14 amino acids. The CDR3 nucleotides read TGTGCCAGTGGGCGTAAGGCGAACACCGGGGAGCTGTTTTTT. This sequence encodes CASGRKANTGELFF.